This T cell receptor beta chain was documented in a study of OX40 agonist ivuxolimab in advanced cancers. For the wider study: Ivuxolimab, which targeted the costimulatory receptor OX40 (CD134), was an agonistic, fully human IgG2 monoclonal antibody. Intravenous ivuxolimab was administered to patients every 2 weeks at six dose levels: 0.01, 0.1, 0.3, 1.5, 3 and 10 mg/kg. The dose-escalation cohort was 82.7% male with a mean age of about 65 years, ranging from roughly 20 to 80. Among the approximately 54 dose-escalation patients, about 20 had hepatocellular carcinoma, about 15 melanoma, 9 renal cell carcinoma and 9 head and neck cancer. Partial responses were achieved by three dose-escalation patients, of whom one had hepatocellular carcinoma and two had cutaneous melanoma. The purpose of peripheral TCRbeta sequencing was to test whether ivuxolimab changed TCR sequence diversity and led to clonal T-cell expansion. Patients were allowed to have had prior anti-PD-1, anti-PD-L1 or anti-CTLA-4 therapy, and approximately 43% of the dose-escalation patients had previously received checkpoint inhibitors. The monotherapy dose-escalation portion (N = 52 patients) of the phase I ivuxolimab trial is reported in the paper. The paper as a whole reports these results and caveats: Partial responders in the 0.1-3.0 mg/kg groups had among the lowest normalized peripheral clonal expansion, especially among CD8+ T cells. After ivuxolimab, more expanded clones were found on average in CD8+ T cells than in CD4+ T cells. Low levels of normalized T-cell clonal expansion were also seen in some patients who did not respond. The antigen specificity of the clonally expanded peripheral T cells was not determined. At doses of 0.1 to 3.0 mg/kg, clonal expansion of both CD4+ and CD8+ blood T cells was observed from baseline to week 6.

To sequence the TCRbeta CDR3 region, genomic DNA was isolated from the sorted cells. The immunoSEQ Assay was used for sequencing of TCRbeta CDR3 regions. TCRdb retrieved this table from immuneACCESS and kept in-frame rearrangements only. Not all clones are present; in checked studies, unresolved V genes account for under half, and no reason is known for the remainder. For this sample the table gives tens of thousands of clones, of which approximately 84% were detected only once. The ten largest clones represent 4.4% of the sample. Relative to germline, V is missing 7 bases and J is missing 7 bases, with 7 bases of the junction outside any gene match. CDR1 LNHDA and CDR2 SQIVND were looked up in the germline V gene (reference sequence). The CDR3 numbers 13 residues from cysteine through phenylalanine. Of all the DNA, just the CDR3 is kept, 39 bases in frame from base 1. For this clone: The target of this receptor is not known. No much larger clone is present one base from it, and per-base qualities are unavailable.

Patients with a history of autoimmune disease or receiving systemic immunosuppression were excluded from the trial. Peripheral blood for TCR sequencing was collected from all dose cohorts at baseline, on cycle 4 day 1, and on cycle 7 day 1. The samples were taken from a phase I, first-in-human, multicenter, open-label dose-escalation trial of ivuxolimab. Adults with locally advanced or metastatic melanoma, renal cell carcinoma, hepatocellular carcinoma or head and neck squamous cell carcinoma were enrolled in the trial. Before TCR sequencing, CD4+ and CD8+ T cells were separately sorted from peripheral blood.

The chain was built from TRBV19 and TRBJ2-7; TRBD1 aligns with 10 central bases. The origin of this receptor is an adult with an advanced solid tumor such as melanoma, head and neck, liver or kidney cancer. The sequencing here drew on CD4+ or CD8+ T cells sorted from blood, taken in a trial of the OX40 agonist ivuxolimab. The sequence in DNA is TGTGCCAGTAAAAGGGACAGGGGTTTGGAGCAGTACTTC. Translation gives CASKRDRGLEQYF.